This passage covers 29 T cell receptor beta chains from one sample sequenced in a study of identical twins (TCRdb year 2016). The method behind the library was 5' RACE. This sample was sequenced with an Illumina HiSeq 2000. TCRdb cleaned the public reads at Q25 with fastp, built clones with MiXCR and kept in-frame beta chains. Rows are unified per CDR3 protein, each entry keeping the most common DNA and genes. For this sample there are roughly 630,000 distinct CDR3 sequences; 7.1% appear just once. The ten largest clones represent approximately 1.5% of the sample. The data were also submitted as part of a second study, on yellow fever vaccine responses in identical twins.

The specimen sequenced was PBMCs. The origin of the receptors is a young woman in good health.

This clonotype came up many times. J is TRBJ2-3 and V is TRBV10-1; D gene unclear. Germline loops: CDR1 WNHNN, CDR2 SYGVQD (reference sequence). This CDR3 has 12 residues. Trimming shortened V by 4 bases and J by 5 bases, and 7 bases separated the two germline ends. For the CDR3, the DNA is TGCGCCAGCAGTGCCTCGGGAGATACGCAGTATTTT. This translates into CASSASGDTQYF.

This clonotype was detected only a few times. The rearrangement uses TRBV7-9 and TRBJ2-7; no reliable D call. With 1 base removed from V and 5 bases from J, the gap between germline ends came to 6 bases. Germline assignment: CDR1 SEHNR and CDR2 FQNEAQ (reference sequence). There are 12 residues in the CDR3. For the CDR3, the DNA is TGTGCCAGCAGCTTAGTGATCCACGAGCAGTACGTC. It specifies CASSLVIHEQYV.

This clonotype came up a few times. V is TRBV20-1 and J is TRBJ2-7; tentatively, D is TRBD1 (6 bases). V was shortened by 4 bases and J by 5 bases, with 12 bases between the two germline ends. The V gene's germline CDR1 is DFQATT and CDR2 SNEGSKA (reference sequence). The CDR3 has 12 amino acids. CDR3 coding DNA: TGCAGTGCTATGGGGGCTGGCGACGAGCAGTACGTC. This sequence encodes CSAMGAGDEQYV.

In this sample, this clonotype turned up many times. This sequence joins TRBV5-1 and TRBJ2-3; D uncertain. V gave up 0 bases and J gave up 8 bases, with 10 bases separating them. Germline-derived CDR1 and CDR2 are SGHRS and YFSETQ. The CDR3 totals 13 residues. CDR3 amino acids: CASSLDSGVTQYF. CDR3 DNA: TGCGCCAGCAGCTTGGATTCGGGCGTTACGCAGTATTTT.

This chain uses TRBV4-1 with TRBJ2-4, with 14 bases lining up with TRBD2. Per the germline V gene, CDR1 is MGHRA and CDR2 is YSYEKL. V gave up 3 bases and J gave up 5 bases; unmatched junction bases: 15. The CDR3 is made up of 20 amino acids. CDR3 loop: CASSHPGLAGVPHRENIQYF. The DNA for the CDR3 is TGCGCCAGCAGCCACCCGGGACTAGCGGGAGTTCCCCATAGGGAAAACATTCAGTACTTC.

This clonotype was seen a few times. This chain joins TRBV2 and TRBJ2-7; possible D gene TRBD1, 5 bases. Germline V gene lookup returns CDR1 SNHLY and CDR2 FYNNEI. V dropped 6 bases and J dropped 4 bases, with 10 bases sitting between them. There are 12 residues in the CDR3. The DNA of the CDR3 is TGTGCCAGCAGACAGGTTGGGTACGAGCAGTACTTC. Residues: CASRQVGYEQYF.

This chain uses TRBV7-8 with TRBJ1-5; the D gene is possibly TRBD1 (5 bases). The CDR3 runs 13 residues. The germline V and J ends were trimmed by 5 bases and 4 bases, with 9 bases remaining between them. Germline V gene data show CDR1 as SGHVS and CDR2 as FQNEAQ. CDR3 sequence (DNA): TGTGCCAGCAGCGTACAGGAAAATCAGCCCCAGCATTTT. Its protein is CASSVQENQPQHF.

The sample holds a few counts of this clonotype. Possible read error: a much larger clone is one base away. V is TRBV2 and J is TRBJ2-3; 10 bases map to TRBD2. J gave up 8 bases and V 2 bases, and 10 bases lay outside the gene matches. CDR1 SNHLY and CDR2 FYNNEI come from the germline V gene. This CDR3 is built from 16 residues. CDR3 nucleotides: TGTGCCAGCAGTGAAACGGGGACTAGCGCGATAGTTACGCAGTATTTT. This codes for CASSETGTSAIVTQYF. The full variable domain, rest sourced from reference TRBV2 and TRBJ2-3, is EPEVTQTPSHQVTQMGQEVILRCVPISNHLYFYWYRQILGQKVEFLVSFYNNEISEKSEIFDDQFSVERPDGSNFTLKIRSTKLEDSAMYFCASSETGTSAIVTQYFGPGTRLTVL.

This clonotype has more than one count but fewer than ten. The CDR3 spells CASSPKGGLAGGRYNEQFF. The CDR3 bases are TGTGCCAGCAGCCCAAAAGGCGGACTAGCGGGAGGGCGCTACAATGAGCAGTTCTTC. This chain uses TRBV7-6 with TRBJ2-1, with 15 bases that match TRBD2. V lost 5 bases and J lost 3; bases outside the gene matches: 11. Germline assignment: CDR1 SGHVS and CDR2 FNYEAQ. This CDR3 is built from 19 residues.

This clonotype was detected a few times. The genes are TRBV6-1 and TRBJ1-2; 11 nucleotides line up with TRBD1. J lost 5 bases, V lost 6 bases, and 5 bases had no gene match. Germline CDR1 reads MNHNS; CDR2 reads SASEGT. The CDR3 consists of 14 residues. Here the CDR3 DNA reads TGTGCCAGCAGACAAGGACAGGGGGCGTATGGCTACACCTTC. This sequence encodes CASRQGQGAYGYTF.

At least ten counts were recorded for this clonotype. The chain employs TRBV15 and TRBJ1-5, with D uncertain. The V gene lost 1 base and the J gene lost 0 bases, with 7 bases spanning the gap. This CDR3 region has 15 residues. Germline V gives CDR1 LNHNV, CDR2 YYDKDF (reference sequence). The CDR3 here is CATSRGGNSNQPQHF. The CDR3 nucleotides are TGTGCCACCAGCAGAGGTGGGAATAGCAATCAGCCCCAGCATTTT.

This clonotype was seen repeatedly, ten times or more. V is TRBV12-3 or TRBV12-4 and J is TRBJ1-3; TRBD1 matches 8 bases. With 5 bases clipped from V and 6 bases from J, the junction kept 6 bases outside the gene matches. The CDR3 has 14 residues. CDR3 coding DNA: TGTGCCAGCAGTAAGACAGGGGATCTAAACACCATATATTTT. It yields the protein CASSKTGDLNTIYF.

Only a few counts were recorded for this clonotype. The genes are TRBV6-5 and TRBJ2-3, with 9 bases that match TRBD2. Per the germline V gene, CDR1 is MNHEY and CDR2 is SVGAGI. The CDR3 has 18 amino acids. J lost 1 base, V lost 0 bases, and 8 bases had no gene match. The chain's CDR3 is CASSYSMGRTSGTDTQYF. The CDR3 nucleotides read TGTGCCAGCAGTTACTCGATGGGGAGGACTAGCGGCACAGATACGCAGTATTTT.

This clonotype occurred a few times. The gene calls are TRBV18 and TRBJ2-2; the D gene is possibly TRBD1 (5 bases). The CDR3 is 14 residues long. Trimming shortened V by 5 bases and J by 1 base, and 8 bases separated the two germline ends. Germline values: CDR1 KGHSH, CDR2 LQKENI. CDR3 in DNA: TGTGCCAGCTCATCAGACAGGAACACCGGGGAGCTGTTTTTT. The encoded protein is CASSSDRNTGELFF.

V gene TRBV11-2 combines with J gene TRBJ2-2, with 8 nucleotides matching TRBD1. J gave up 6 bases and V 0 bases, and 0 bases lay outside the gene matches. CDR1 is SGHAT and CDR2 is FQNNGV in the germline V gene. The CDR3 sequence is 14 residues long. In nucleotides, the CDR3 is TGTGCCAGCAGCTTAGAGACAGGGGCCGGGGAGCTGTTTTTT. Its protein product is CASSLETGAGELFF.

This clonotype was seen ten or more times. V usage is TRBV6-1 and J usage is TRBJ2-2, with D unresolved. The CDR3 consists of 12 residues. Trimming left V 3 bases short and J 3 bases short, with 2 bases between. Germline CDR1 and CDR2: MNHNS and SASEGT. The CDR3 protein is CASSDHTGELFF. CDR3 DNA sequence: TGTGCCAGCAGTGATCACACCGGGGAGCTGTTTTTT.

The chain carries TRBV4-1 and TRBJ1-3; TRBD1 agrees at 7 bases. The CDR3 runs to 15 residues. CDR1 and CDR2 (germline): MGHRA, YSYEKL. Trimming at V came to 4 bases and at J to 0 bases, leaving 3 bases not matched to a gene. CDR3 DNA: TGCGCCAGCAGCCCGGGACAGCTCTCTGGAAACACCATATATTTT. It specifies CASSPGQLSGNTIYF.

This chain links TRBV20-1 with TRBJ2-6; tentatively, D is TRBD1 (5 bases). Germline CDR1 and CDR2: DFQATT and SNEGSKA (reference sequence). The CDR3 has 14 amino acids. V lost 5 bases and J 0 bases, leaving 8 bases between the germline ends. The CDR3 DNA sequence: TGCAGTGCTCAAGACAGCTCTGGGGCCAACGTCCTGACTTTC. Amino acid sequence: CSAQDSSGANVLTF.

This clonotype was counted between two and nine times. The rearrangement joins TRBV11-1 to TRBJ2-3, with D perhaps TRBD2 (5 bases). The CDR3 spans 18 residues. V was shortened by 2 bases and J by 1 base, with 19 bases between the two germline ends. Germline CDR1 SGHAT, CDR2 FQDESV (reference sequence). In nucleotides, the CDR3 is TGTGCCAGCAGCTTATCGGGAAATTCTGACACGGGCACAGATACGCAGTATTTT. Residues: CASSLSGNSDTGTDTQYF.

The V gene is TRBV4-1, the J gene TRBJ2-7; 11 bases line up with TRBD1. Germline assignment: CDR1 MGHRA and CDR2 YSYEKL. CDR3 length equals 18 residues. V lost 0 bases to trimming and J lost 5 bases; unmatched junction nucleotides: 12. In nucleotides, the CDR3 is TGCGCCAGCAGCCAAGAAGCGCCCCCGGACAGGGGGCTCGACGAGCAGTACTTC. It codes for CASSQEAPPDRGLDEQYF.

This rearrangement joins TRBV5-8 to TRBJ2-2, with a possible D match to TRBD2 (6 bases). Germline CDR1 and CDR2: SGHTS and YDEGEE. Trimming cost V 7 bases and J 4 bases, with 11 bases left between them. The CDR3 loop spans 13 amino acids. The CDR3 sequence is CASGVGGTGELFF. The CDR3 DNA is TGTGCCAGCGGCGTGGGGGGCACCGGGGAGCTGTTTTTT.

This chain links TRBV29-1 with TRBJ1-2, with TRBD1 as a possible D gene (5 bases). Germline V gene sequence: CDR1 SQVTM, CDR2 ANQGSEA. The CDR3 length is 11 residues. V lost 6 bases, J lost 2 bases, and 7 bases lay in between. DNA of the CDR3: TGCAGCGTGGGGACGAACTATGGCTACACCTTC. Amino acid sequence: CSVGTNYGYTF.

This chain joins TRBV20-1 and TRBJ2-4, with D tentatively TRBD1 or TRBD2 (6 bases each). Germline assignment: CDR1 DFQATT and CDR2 SNEGSKA (reference sequence). This CDR3 is built from 12 residues. Trimming left V 3 bases short and J 12 bases short, with 15 bases between. CDR3 in amino acids: CSAREGVASQYF. The CDR3 DNA reads as TGCAGTGCTAGGGAGGGGGTTGCTTCTCAGTACTTC.

This clonotype was observed many times. The chain is built from TRBV20-1 and TRBJ2-7, with a weak D call TRBD2 (5 bases). This CDR3 region has 16 residues. V lost 6 bases, J lost 2 bases, and 23 bases lay in between. Germline assignment: CDR1 DFQATT and CDR2 SNEGSKA (reference sequence). The CDR3 DNA follows: TGCAGTGCCGAGGGTGAGGACGGTATGATCACCTACGAGCAGTACGTC. It encodes CSAEGEDGMITYEQYV.

This clonotype was seen a few times. The rearrangement uses TRBV7-9 and TRBJ2-1, with 8 bases lining up with TRBD2. The CDR3 consists of 16 residues. The V and J ends lost 4 bases and 4 bases, in that order; junction bases with no gene match: 9. Germline V lookup: CDR1 SEHNR, CDR2 FQNEAQ (reference sequence). This chain's CDR3 is CASSSRTSMEYNEQFF. CDR3 nucleotides: TGTGCCAGCAGCTCCCGGACTAGCATGGAGTACAATGAGCAGTTCTTC.

This clonotype appeared a few times. The gene calls are TRBV5-1 and TRBJ2-1; no firm D call. V was clipped by 0 bases and J by 1 base, with 17 bases between them. The CDR3 loop spans 18 amino acids. CDR1 and CDR2 (germline): SGHRS, YFSETQ. The CDR3: CASSLAGVRGKSYNEQFF. CDR3 DNA: TGCGCCAGCAGCTTGGCCGGTGTGCGCGGCAAATCCTACAATGAGCAGTTCTTC.

This clonotype has only a few counts. In nucleotides, the CDR3 is TGTGCCAGCAGCAACGACAGGGTCTGGGCCAAAAACATTCAGTACTTC. This translates into CASSNDRVWAKNIQYF. The J gene is TRBJ2-4, the V gene TRBV27; 7 bases fit TRBD1. Trimming took 6 bases from V and 1 from J; bases not matched to a gene: 9. Germline V lookup: CDR1 MNHEY, CDR2 SMNVEV (reference sequence). The CDR3 contains 16 residues.

This clonotype showed up just a few times. The chain uses TRBV20-1 and TRBJ2-7; 9 bases align to TRBD2. Trimming removed 4 bases from V and 2 bases from J; junction bases left unmatched: 9. Germline CDR1 reads DFQATT; CDR2 reads SNEGSKA (reference sequence). The CDR3 sequence is 15 residues long. CDR3 bases: TGCAGTGCTACCTCAGGACTAGCGATTACCTACGAGCAGTACTTC. Translated, it gives CSATSGLAITYEQYF.

There are a few counts of this clonotype. The chain recombines TRBV6-1 with TRBJ2-2; D is unclear. Per germline, CDR1 MNHNS and CDR2 SASEGT. Deletions cut 6 bases from V and 3 bases from J, with 14 bases between. The CDR3 spans 15 residues. CDR3 residues: CASSPGTQYTGELFF. The DNA of the CDR3 is TGTGCCAGCAGCCCCGGAACCCAATACACCGGGGAGCTGTTTTTT.